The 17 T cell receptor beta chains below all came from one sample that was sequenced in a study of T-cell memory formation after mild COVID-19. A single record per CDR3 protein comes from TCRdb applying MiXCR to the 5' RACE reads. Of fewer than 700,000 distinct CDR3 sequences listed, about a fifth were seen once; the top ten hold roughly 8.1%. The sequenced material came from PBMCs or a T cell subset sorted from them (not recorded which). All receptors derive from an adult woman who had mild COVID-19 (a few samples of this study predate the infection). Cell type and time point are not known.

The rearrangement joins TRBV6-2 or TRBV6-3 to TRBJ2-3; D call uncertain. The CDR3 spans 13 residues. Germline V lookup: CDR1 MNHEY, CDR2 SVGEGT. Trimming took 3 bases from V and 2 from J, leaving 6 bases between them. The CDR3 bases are TGTGCCAGCAGTTATGAGTTCACAGATACGCAGTATTTT. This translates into CASSYEFTDTQYF.

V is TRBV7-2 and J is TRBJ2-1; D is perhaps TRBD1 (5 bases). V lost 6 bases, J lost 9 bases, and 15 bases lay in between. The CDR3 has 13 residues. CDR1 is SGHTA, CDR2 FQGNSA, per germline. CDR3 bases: TGTGCCAGCAGACCAATCCCCAGGGCTGAGCAGTTCTTC. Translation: CASRPIPRAEQFF.

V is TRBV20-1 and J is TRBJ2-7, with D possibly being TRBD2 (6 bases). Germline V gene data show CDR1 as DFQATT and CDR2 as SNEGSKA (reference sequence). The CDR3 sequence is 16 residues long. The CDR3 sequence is CTPGAPLEEGVYEQYF. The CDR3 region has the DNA TGCACCCCCGGGGCCCCCCTAGAGGAGGGAGTATACGAGCAGTACTTC.

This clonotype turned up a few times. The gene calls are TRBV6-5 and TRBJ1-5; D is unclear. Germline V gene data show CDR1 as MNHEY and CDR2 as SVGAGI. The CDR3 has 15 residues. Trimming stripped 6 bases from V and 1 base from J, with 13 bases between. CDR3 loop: CASSYAAGSNQPQHF. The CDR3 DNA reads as TGTGCCAGCAGCTATGCGGCGGGAAGCAATCAGCCCCAGCATTTT.

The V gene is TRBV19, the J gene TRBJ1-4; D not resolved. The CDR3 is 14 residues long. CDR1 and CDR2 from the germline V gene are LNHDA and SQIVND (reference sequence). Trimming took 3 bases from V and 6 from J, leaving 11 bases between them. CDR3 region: CASSIDADDEKLFF. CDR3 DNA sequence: TGTGCCAGTAGTATTGACGCAGATGATGAAAAACTGTTTTTT. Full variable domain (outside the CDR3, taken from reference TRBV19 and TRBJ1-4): DGGITQSPKYLFRKEGQNVTLSCEQNLNHDAMYWYRQDPGQGLRLIYYSQIVNDFQKGDIAEGYSVSREKKESFPLTVTSAQKNPTAFYLCASSIDADDEKLFFGSGTQLSVL.

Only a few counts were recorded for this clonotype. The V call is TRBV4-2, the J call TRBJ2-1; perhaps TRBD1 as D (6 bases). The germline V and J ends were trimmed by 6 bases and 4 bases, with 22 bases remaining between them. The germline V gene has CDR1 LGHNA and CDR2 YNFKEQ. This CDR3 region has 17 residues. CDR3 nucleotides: TGTGCCAGCAGTCAGAGCGCCGGGACATCAGGGTACAATGAGCAGTTCTTC. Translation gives CASSQSAGTSGYNEQFF.

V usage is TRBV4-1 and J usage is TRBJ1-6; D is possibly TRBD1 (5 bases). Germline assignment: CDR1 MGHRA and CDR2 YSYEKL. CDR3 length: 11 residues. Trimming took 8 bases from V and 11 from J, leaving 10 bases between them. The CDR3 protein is CASSSGTPLHF. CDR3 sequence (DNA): TGCGCCAGCTCCTCAGGGACACCCCTCCACTTT.

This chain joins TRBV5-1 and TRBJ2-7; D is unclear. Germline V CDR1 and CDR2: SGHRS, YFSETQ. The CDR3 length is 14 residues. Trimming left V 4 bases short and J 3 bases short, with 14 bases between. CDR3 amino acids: CASSTATRNYEQYF. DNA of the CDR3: TGCGCCAGCAGCACGGCCACCAGAAACTACGAGCAGTACTTC.

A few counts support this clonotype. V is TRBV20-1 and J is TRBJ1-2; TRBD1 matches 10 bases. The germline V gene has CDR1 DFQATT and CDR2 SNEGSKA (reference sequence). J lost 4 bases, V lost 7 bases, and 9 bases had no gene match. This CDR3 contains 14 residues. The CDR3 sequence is CSVSTGGESYGYTF. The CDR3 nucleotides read TGCAGTGTTTCGACAGGGGGCGAGAGCTATGGCTACACCTTC.

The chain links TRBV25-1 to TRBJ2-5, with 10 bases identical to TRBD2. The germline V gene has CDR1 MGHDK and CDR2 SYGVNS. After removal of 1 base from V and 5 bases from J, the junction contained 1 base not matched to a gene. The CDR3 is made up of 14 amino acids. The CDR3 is CASSEWGLAETQYF. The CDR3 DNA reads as TGTGCCAGCAGTGAATGGGGACTAGCGGAGACCCAGTACTTC.

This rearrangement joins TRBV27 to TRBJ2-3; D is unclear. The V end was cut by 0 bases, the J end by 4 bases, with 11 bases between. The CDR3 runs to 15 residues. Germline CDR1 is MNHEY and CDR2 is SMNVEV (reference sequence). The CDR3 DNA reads TGTGCCAGCAGTTTATCGTTCGGAGAGCCAGATACGCAGTATTTT. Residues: CASSLSFGEPDTQYF.

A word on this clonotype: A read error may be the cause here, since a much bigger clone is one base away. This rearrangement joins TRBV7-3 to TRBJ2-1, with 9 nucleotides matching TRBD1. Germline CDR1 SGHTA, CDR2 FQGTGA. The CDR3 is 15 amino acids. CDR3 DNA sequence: TGTGCCATCAGCTTAACAGGGGGCGCGTTCAATGAGCAGTTCTTC. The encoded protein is CAISLTGGAFNEQFF.

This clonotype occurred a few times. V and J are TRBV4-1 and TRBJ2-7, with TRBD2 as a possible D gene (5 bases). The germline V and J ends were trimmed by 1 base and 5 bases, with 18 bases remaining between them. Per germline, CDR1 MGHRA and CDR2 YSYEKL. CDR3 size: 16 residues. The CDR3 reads CASSQGTSSNPNEQYF. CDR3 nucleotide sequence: TGCGCCAGCAGCCAAGGGACTTCATCCAATCCTAACGAGCAGTACTTC.

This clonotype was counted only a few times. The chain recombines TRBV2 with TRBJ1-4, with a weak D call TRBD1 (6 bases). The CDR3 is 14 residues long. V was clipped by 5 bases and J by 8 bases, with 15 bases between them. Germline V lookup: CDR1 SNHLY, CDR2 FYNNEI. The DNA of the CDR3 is TGTGCCAGCAGTAACAGGGCGGATAACGAAAAACTGTTTTTT. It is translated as CASSNRADNEKLFF.

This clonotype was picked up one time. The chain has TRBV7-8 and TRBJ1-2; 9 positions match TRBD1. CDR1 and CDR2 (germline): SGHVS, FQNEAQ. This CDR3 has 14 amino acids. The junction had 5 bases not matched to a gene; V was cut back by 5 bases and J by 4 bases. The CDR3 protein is CASSPRTGAYGYTF. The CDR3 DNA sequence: TGTGCCAGCAGCCCACGGACAGGGGCCTATGGCTACACCTTC.

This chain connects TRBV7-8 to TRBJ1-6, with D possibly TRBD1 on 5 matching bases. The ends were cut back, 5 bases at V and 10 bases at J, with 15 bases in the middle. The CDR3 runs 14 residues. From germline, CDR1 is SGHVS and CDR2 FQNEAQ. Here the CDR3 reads CASSRGLSPSPLHF. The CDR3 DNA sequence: TGTGCCAGCAGCCGGGGACTGTCTCCATCACCCCTCCACTTT. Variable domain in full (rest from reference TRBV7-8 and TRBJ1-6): GAGVSQSPRYKVAKRGQDVALRCDPISGHVSLFWYQQALGQGPEFLTYFQNEAQLDKSGLPSDRFFAERPEGSVSTLKIQRTQQEDSAVYLCASSRGLSPSPLHFGNGTRLTVT.

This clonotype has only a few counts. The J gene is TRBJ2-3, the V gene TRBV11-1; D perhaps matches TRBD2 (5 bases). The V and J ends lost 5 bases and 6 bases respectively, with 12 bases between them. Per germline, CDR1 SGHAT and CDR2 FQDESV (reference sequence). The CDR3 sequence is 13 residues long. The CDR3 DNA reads TGTGCCAGCAGCCCTCCTTCGGGGGATACGCAGTATTTT. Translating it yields CASSPPSGDTQYF.